The 28 T cell receptor beta chains listed next were all sequenced from one sample in a study of cytomegalovirus exposure and HLA in healthy donors. The PCR contained 60 Vbeta and 13 Jbeta primers. Method: immunoSEQ multiplex PCR; TCRdb's copy keeps in-frame clones and lacks some. This sample carries more than 95,000 clones, about 77% of them seen once, and the ten largest clones take around a tenth. Sequencing was done on a sample of PBMCs. These receptors originate from a woman aged 18 to 35 in good health and CMV-seropositive.

The chain links TRBV18 to TRBJ2-7; D call uncertain. The CDR3 has 13 amino acids. In germline, CDR1 is KGHSH, CDR2 LQKENI. V dropped 6 bases and J dropped 6 bases, with 15 bases sitting between them. The CDR3 bases are TGTGCCAGCTCCCCGATAGTTAACGGCGAGCAGTACTTC. Its protein is CASSPIVNGEQYF.

The chain employs TRBV4-1 and TRBJ2-7; the match to TRBD2 covers 9 bases. Germline-derived CDR1 and CDR2 are MGHRA and YSYEKL. This CDR3 is built from 14 residues. After removal of 1 base from V and 6 bases from J, the junction contained 4 bases not matched to a gene. CDR3 sequence: CASSQGLAGSEQYF. DNA of the CDR3: TGCGCCAGCAGCCAAGGGCTAGCGGGGAGCGAGCAGTACTTC.

The chain joins TRBV16 to TRBJ2-1; TRBD2 is a possible D gene (5 bases). Trimming shortened V by 4 bases and J by 0 bases, and 13 bases separated the two germline ends. From germline, CDR1 is KGHSY and CDR2 FQNENV. The CDR3 is 16 residues long. CDR3 DNA: TGTGCCAGCAGCCGGGGAGTCCCGAGCTCCTACAATGAGCAGTTCTTC. Residues: CASSRGVPSSYNEQFF. The whole variable domain, filled in from reference TRBV16 and TRBJ2-1, reads GEEVAQTPKHLVRGEGQKAKLYCAPIKGHSYVFWYQQVLKNEFKFLISFQNENVFDETGMPKERFSAKCLPNSPCSLEIQATKLEDSAVYFCASSRGVPSSYNEQFFGPGTRLTVL.

This chain joins TRBV11-1 and TRBJ2-7; D remains ambiguous. From germline, CDR1 is SGHAT and CDR2 FQDESV (reference sequence). The CDR3 totals 12 residues. V lost 3 bases and J 6 bases, leaving 9 bases between the germline ends. The CDR3 protein is CASSLKRSEQYF. CDR3 DNA: TGTGCCAGCAGCTTGAAGAGGTCCGAGCAGTACTTC.

The V call is TRBV6-5, the J call TRBJ2-1; unclear D gene. This CDR3 is built from 15 residues. The V gene's germline CDR1 is MNHEY and CDR2 SVGAGI. The ends were cut back, 4 bases at V and 3 bases at J, with 13 bases in the middle. The CDR3 protein is CASSSEEPNYNEQFF. CDR3 DNA sequence: TGTGCCAGCAGTTCCGAGGAGCCCAACTACAATGAGCAGTTCTTC.

The chain carries TRBV7-6 and TRBJ2-7; TRBD1 aligns across 9 bases. The V and J ends lost 5 bases and 1 base, in that order; junction bases with no gene match: 6. CDR3 length: 15 amino acids. CDR1 SGHVS and CDR2 FNYEAQ come from the germline V gene. The CDR3 region is CASSPLDRGSYEQYF. The CDR3 coding sequence is TGTGCCAGCAGCCCGCTGGACAGGGGTTCCTACGAGCAGTACTTC.

The CDR3 coding sequence is TGTGCCAGTAGTATCTCAGGGGGGCATGAAAAACTGTTTTTT. Translation gives CASSISGGHEKLFF. This sequence joins TRBV19 and TRBJ1-4; 7 bases agree with TRBD1. Looked up from germline, CDR1 is LNHDA and CDR2 is SQIVND (reference sequence). Germline trimming cut 3 bases from V and 6 bases from J; bases unmatched to any gene: 4. The CDR3 length is 14 residues.

The chain couples TRBV9 to TRBJ2-7, with TRBD1 matching 10 bases. This CDR3 contains 16 residues. V lost 4 bases and J lost 4; bases outside the gene matches: 11. The germline V gene has CDR1 SGDLS and CDR2 YYNGEE. CDR3 DNA sequence: TGTGCCAGCAGCATCCGGGACAGGGGAACGCCTTACGAGCAGTACTTC. Its protein product is CASSIRDRGTPYEQYF.

This rearrangement joins TRBV11-2 to TRBJ2-3; no firm D call. Germline V lookup: CDR1 SGHAT, CDR2 FQNNGV. The V end lost 5 bases, the J end lost 0 bases, and 9 bases lay between the germline ends. The CDR3 consists of 14 residues. The CDR3 coding sequence is TGTGCCAGCAGCCCAGGCAGGAGCACAGATACGCAGTATTTT. This translates into CASSPGRSTDTQYF.

This clone was counted between two and nine times. V usage is TRBV6-1 and J usage is TRBJ2-2; D not resolved. Germline CDR1 and CDR2: MNHNS and SASEGT. The CDR3 contains 18 residues. Trimming took 4 bases from V and 1 from J, leaving 19 bases between them. The CDR3 nucleotides read TGTGCCAGCAGTGTAACTGCCCCGGAGCCAAAGAACACCGGGGAGCTGTTTTTT. Translation: CASSVTAPEPKNTGELFF.

This clone was detected once. This rearrangement joins TRBV7-9 to TRBJ1-2; 8 bases align to TRBD1. The CDR3 is 14 amino acids. Per germline, CDR1 SEHNR and CDR2 FQNEAQ (reference sequence). With V trimmed by 5 bases and J by 7 bases, 9 bases remained unmatched. The CDR3 nucleotides read TGTGCCAGCAGCGGGAGCAGGGGGCTTGGTGGCTACACCTTC. Translated, it gives CASSGSRGLGGYTF.

The CDR3 DNA follows: TGTGCCACCAGCAGGCCTACGGGCTACGAGCAGTACTTC. It encodes CATSRPTGYEQYF. The chain recombines TRBV15 with TRBJ2-7; D is unclear. Germline CDR1 is LNHNV and CDR2 is YYDKDF (reference sequence). Trimming removed 3 bases from V and 3 bases from J, with 9 bases in between. The CDR3 is made up of 13 amino acids.

In its sample, this clone was seen once. V and J are TRBV28 and TRBJ1-5, with D perhaps matching TRBD1 (5 bases). The V end lost 3 bases, the J end lost 6 bases, and 18 bases lay between the germline ends. CDR3 size: 16 residues. Germline V gene data show CDR1 as MDHEN and CDR2 as SYDVKM. The CDR3 coding sequence is TGTGCCAGCAGTTTCCGAGTGGTGGGGCTCGGTCAGCCCCAGCATTTT. It translates to CASSFRVVGLGQPQHF.

Here the CDR3 DNA reads TGTGCCAGCGGCACCCTGGGCACCTACGAGCAGTACTTC. Translated, it gives CASGTLGTYEQYF. This chain links TRBV6-5 with TRBJ2-7, with D unresolved. The ends were cut back, 8 bases at V and 2 bases at J, with 13 bases in the middle. The germline gives CDR1 MNHEY, CDR2 SVGAGI. There are 13 residues in the CDR3.

The CDR3 spells CSVRSYGEQFF. The CDR3 coding sequence is TGCAGCGTTAGGAGTTACGGTGAGCAGTTCTTC. V and J are TRBV29-1 and TRBJ2-1; D is uncertain. The CDR3 is made up of 11 amino acids. V lost 5 bases and J 9 bases, leaving 11 bases between the germline ends. Per germline, CDR1 SQVTM and CDR2 ANQGSEA.

The chain combines TRBV4-2 with TRBJ2-1; TRBD2 matches at 12 bases. The length of the CDR3 is 16 residues. The junction had 3 bases not matched to a gene; V was cut back by 0 bases and J by 6 bases. CDR1 and CDR2 from the germline V gene are LGHNA and YNFKEQ. CDR3 DNA sequence: TGTGCCAGCAGCCAAGATCCTAGCGGGGGGGCCAATGAGCAGTTCTTC. Translating it yields CASSQDPSGGANEQFF.

This clone was counted once. The chain is built from TRBV6-1 and TRBJ1-1; 7 positions match TRBD1. V gave up 4 bases and J gave up 1 base; unmatched junction bases: 3. In germline, CDR1 is MNHNS, CDR2 SASEGT. This CDR3 is 14 amino acids long. CDR3 protein: CASSVQGGNTEAFF. The CDR3 bases are TGTGCCAGCAGTGTCCAGGGGGGGAACACTGAAGCTTTCTTT.

This chain connects TRBV7-3 to TRBJ2-3; 8 bases match TRBD2. With V trimmed by 5 bases and J by 4 bases, 5 bases remained unmatched. Germline V gives CDR1 SGHTA, CDR2 FQGTGA. The CDR3 spans 14 residues. CDR3 in amino acids: CASSLSGSADTQYF. The CDR3 DNA is TGTGCCAGCAGCCTCAGCGGGAGTGCAGATACGCAGTATTTT.

This clone was recorded once. The rearrangement uses TRBV5-4 and TRBJ2-1; 8 bases line up with TRBD2. The CDR3 totals 16 residues. Germline V gene lookup returns CDR1 SGHNT and CDR2 YYREEE (reference sequence). The ends lost 0 bases at V and 4 bases at J; junction bases unmatched: 6. The CDR3 sequence: CASSLGAVAGYNEQFF. The CDR3 DNA reads as TGTGCCAGCAGCTTGGGGGCGGTAGCGGGGTACAATGAGCAGTTCTTC.

This chain joins TRBV7-9 and TRBJ2-3, with 10 bases matching TRBD2. Losses at the gene ends were 4 bases for V and 1 base for J; bases not matched to a gene: 2. The CDR3 loop spans 15 amino acids. CDR1 is SEHNR, CDR2 FQNEAQ, per germline (reference sequence). The CDR3, as DNA: TGTGCCAGCAGCTCAGCGGGAGGGGGCACAGATACGCAGTATTTT. Translation gives CASSSAGGGTDTQYF.

The chain carries TRBV6-1 and TRBJ1-5; 7 bases map to TRBD1. The J segment lost 7 bases and the V segment lost 10 bases, leaving 10 bases of the junction unmatched. This CDR3 region has 13 residues. Germline CDR1 MNHNS, CDR2 SASEGT. CDR3 residues: CATSQGVSQPQHF. In nucleotides, the CDR3 is TGTGCCACCTCCCAGGGGGTATCCCAGCCCCAGCATTTT.

This chain links TRBV2 with TRBJ1-5, with 10 bases identical to TRBD1. Trimming cost V 4 bases and J 5 bases; bases outside gene matches: 2. CDR3 length: 14 amino acids. In germline, CDR1 is SNHLY, CDR2 FYNNEI. CDR3 sequence: CASSAGQGDQPQHF. CDR3 nucleotides: TGTGCCAGCAGTGCCGGACAGGGGGATCAGCCCCAGCATTTT.

This clone was seen more than once but under ten times. The V call is TRBV18, the J call TRBJ2-5; D is perhaps TRBD1 (5 bases). Between the trimmed V and J ends, which lost 0 bases and 5 bases, there was a span of 10 bases. The germline V gene encodes CDR1 KGHSH and CDR2 LQKENI. The CDR3 consists of 14 residues. DNA of the CDR3: TGTGCCAGCTCACCACCAGGGGCTGAGGAGACCCAGTACTTC. Translated, it gives CASSPPGAEETQYF.

The rearrangement joins TRBV19 to TRBJ1-6; D not resolved. The germline gives CDR1 LNHDA, CDR2 SQIVND (reference sequence). The CDR3 is made up of 15 amino acids. The V gene lost 1 base and the J gene lost 7 bases, with 11 bases spanning the gap. The CDR3 sequence is CASSIVEGKNSPLHF. The CDR3, as DNA: TGTGCCAGTAGTATAGTGGAGGGCAAGAATTCACCCCTCCACTTT.

CDR3 protein: CASSEISGGPYEQYF. As DNA, the CDR3 is TGTGCCAGCAGTGAAATCTCGGGGGGACCCTACGAGCAGTACTTC. The rearrangement joins TRBV2 to TRBJ2-7, with 7 bases aligning to TRBD2. V shed 2 bases and J 2 bases; nucleotides not matched to a gene: 6. Germline V gene sequence: CDR1 SNHLY, CDR2 FYNNEI. The CDR3 totals 15 residues.

The chain employs TRBV4-1 and TRBJ1-2, with TRBD1 matching over 8 bases. This CDR3 has 17 residues. Trimming removed 3 bases from V and 7 bases from J; junction bases left unmatched: 16. Germline CDR1 is MGHRA and CDR2 is YSYEKL. This chain's CDR3 is CASSQSPMDRDQGGYTF. CDR3 nucleotide sequence: TGCGCCAGCAGCCAGTCACCCATGGACAGGGATCAGGGTGGCTACACCTTC.

The table lists this clone with a few counts. The chain couples TRBV27 to TRBJ2-3, with 10 bases fitting TRBD2. The V gene's germline CDR1 is MNHEY and CDR2 SMNVEV (reference sequence). After removal of 1 base from V and 4 bases from J, the junction contained 5 bases not matched to a gene. CDR3 length equals 16 residues. The CDR3 DNA is TGTGCCAGCAGTTTATTGGCTAGCGGGGGCCCAGATACGCAGTATTTT. This codes for CASSLLASGGPDTQYF.

Points on this clone: In the same sample, other DNA sequences code for this CDR3. V gene TRBV5-6 combines with J gene TRBJ1-5; D may be TRBD1 (5 bases). CDR3 length equals 13 residues. Germline CDR1 is SGHDT and CDR2 is YYEEEE. Trimming left V 0 bases short and J 7 bases short, with 8 bases between. The chain's CDR3 is CASSLAGGQPQHF. DNA of the CDR3: TGTGCCAGCAGCTTGGCCGGGGGGCAGCCCCAGCATTTT.